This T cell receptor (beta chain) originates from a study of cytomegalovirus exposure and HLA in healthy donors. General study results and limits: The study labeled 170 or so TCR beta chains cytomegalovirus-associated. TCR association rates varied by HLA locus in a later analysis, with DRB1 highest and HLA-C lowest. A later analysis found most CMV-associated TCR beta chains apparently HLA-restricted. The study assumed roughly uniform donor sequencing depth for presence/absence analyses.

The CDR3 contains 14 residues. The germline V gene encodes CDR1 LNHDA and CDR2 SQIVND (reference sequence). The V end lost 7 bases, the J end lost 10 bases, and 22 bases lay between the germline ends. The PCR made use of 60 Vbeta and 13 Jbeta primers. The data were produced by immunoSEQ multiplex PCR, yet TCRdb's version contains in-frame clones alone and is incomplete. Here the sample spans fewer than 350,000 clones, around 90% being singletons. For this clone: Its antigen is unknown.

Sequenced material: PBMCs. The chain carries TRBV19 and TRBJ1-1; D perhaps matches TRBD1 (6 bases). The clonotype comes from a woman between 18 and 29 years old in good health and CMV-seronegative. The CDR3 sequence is CASIANYRALTAFF. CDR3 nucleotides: TGTGCCAGTATCGCAAACTACAGGGCTTTAACAGCTTTCTTT.